This T cell receptor beta chain is from a study of CD8+CD57+ T cells in acquired aplastic anemia. Study-level points and caveats: Approximately 30 CD8+ CDR3 sequences were shared between patients and controls.

Note on this clonotype: Its target is unknown.

Sequencing involved patients with CD8+CD57+ cell expansion previously shown by flow cytometry. CDR1 and CDR2 (germline): SGHVS, FQNEAQ. The CDR3 is 14 amino acids. V lost 7 bases and J 6 bases, leaving 16 bases between the germline ends. TCR beta VDJ and CDR3 profiles were obtained from a genomic DNA template. TCRdb recomputed calls from the reads with MiXCR, one row per CDR3 protein. The sample records under 250,000 distinct CDR3 sequences, approximately 65% being singletons. The receptor's source is a human donor with aplastic anemia. Specimen: sorted CD4+, CD8+, or CD8+CD57+ T cells (not recorded which) from PBMCs. The chain employs TRBV7-8 and TRBJ2-1; D uncertain. The CDR3 region is CASNSPSGFNEQFF. DNA for the CDR3: TGTGCCAGCAACTCACCCAGTGGATTCAATGAGCAGTTCTTC.